A selection of T cell receptor beta chains follows, all from one sample in a study of blood T cell repertoires in COVID-19. The repertoire was sequenced with immunoSEQ multiplex PCR; TCRdb's copy has only in-frame clones and lacks some. The sample carries a few hundred thousand clones, roughly nine tenths recorded once. The sequenced material came from PBMCs or T cells enriched from blood (not recorded which). Receptors were obtained from a man younger than 35 who had recovered from COVID-19. CDR3s include the opening cysteine and the closing phenylalanine or tryptophan. Fields, in order: D gene, clone size, J gene, V gene, CDR3 protein, CDR3 DNA. A D gene is named only where the DNA matches it firmly. Only part of the rows carry a size: once, few, many, or a class if the clone is expanded.

>TRBD1|.|TRBJ1-5|TRBV3-1/TRBV3-2
CASSQTGAGAQHF
TGTGCCAGCAGCCAAACAGGGGCAGGCGCCCAGCATTTT
>.|.|TRBJ2-7|TRBV11-3
CASSPHNSAYEQYF
TGTGCCAGCAGCCCGCATAACAGTGCCTACGAGCAGTACTTC
>TRBD2|.|TRBJ2-5|TRBV3-1/TRBV3-2
CASSPQGGVHIQETQYF
TGTGCCAGCAGCCCTCAGGGAGGGGTCCACATCCAAGAGACCCAGTACTTC
>.|few|TRBJ1-6|TRBV18
CASSPPGQGSSYNSPLHF
TGTGCCAGCTCACCACCGGGGCAGGGGAGCTCCTATAATTCACCCCTCCACTTT
>.|.|TRBJ2-5|TRBV6-2/TRBV6-3
CASSLTVLETQYF
TGTGCCAGCAGTCTGACTGTGTTGGAGACCCAGTACTTC
>.|.|TRBJ1-1|TRBV30
CASKRGTEAFF
TGTGCTTCTAAGCGTGGCACTGAAGCTTTCTTT
>TRBD1|.|TRBJ1-2|TRBV11-2
CASSSGGLQGAWYGYTF
TGTGCCAGCAGCTCCGGAGGATTGCAGGGGGCCTGGTATGGCTACACCTTC
>.|once|TRBJ2-2|TRBV3-1/TRBV3-2
CASSQLITVRAHTGELFF
TGTGCCAGCAGCCAGCTTATAACCGTCAGGGCTCACACCGGGGAGCTGTTTTTT
>TRBD1|.|TRBJ2-3|TRBV7-3
CASSLVGDRGDTQYF
TGTGCCAGCAGCTTAGTGGGGGACAGGGGAGATACGCAGTATTTT
>.|.|TRBJ1-6|TRBV6-5
CASSMAGSYNSPLHF
TGTGCCAGCAGTATGGCCGGGTCCTATAATTCACCCCTCCACTTT
>TRBD1|.|TRBJ1-2|TRBV18
CASSPSSTNRGQNYGYTF
TGTGCCAGCTCACCCAGCTCCACGAACAGGGGGCAAAACTATGGCTACACCTTC